This T cell receptor beta chain appears in the sequencing data of a study of blood T cell repertoires in COVID-19. About the study: The United States, Italy and Spain provided the acute and convalescent COVID-19 samples. T cells, B-cell-depleted T cells, or PBMCs provided the cDNA or gDNA that served as material.

This clone was detected once. Authors' processing steps: Using reference gene primer amplification, nucleated cell counts were estimated. Only in-frame clones appear in the TCRdb table, and some are missing; sequencing was by immunoSEQ multiplex PCR. D and trimming come from the DNA, and the V and J calls and clone size come from that table. The sample carries fewer than 30,000 clones, roughly 90% recorded once. The CDR3 is 16 amino acids. V gave up 1 base and J gave up 1 base, with 12 bases separating them. Germline CDR1 and CDR2: MDHEN and SYDVKM. The V call is TRBV28, the J call TRBJ2-3; D perhaps matches TRBD1 (6 bases). Sequenced material: peripheral blood. The clonotype originates from a human donor with active COVID-19. The donor label of this sample is uncertain. CDR3 loop: CASSLYRAAGTDTQYF. The CDR3 nucleotides read TGTGCCAGCAGTTTATACAGGGCGGCCGGCACAGATACGCAGTATTTT. The entire variable domain, with the rest obtained from reference TRBV28 and TRBJ2-3, is as follows: DVKVTQSSRYLVKRTGEKVFLECVQDMDHENMFWYRQDPGLGLRLIYFSYDVKMKEKGDIPEGYSVSREKKERFSLILESASTNQTSMYLCASSLYRAAGTDTQYFGPGTRLTVL.